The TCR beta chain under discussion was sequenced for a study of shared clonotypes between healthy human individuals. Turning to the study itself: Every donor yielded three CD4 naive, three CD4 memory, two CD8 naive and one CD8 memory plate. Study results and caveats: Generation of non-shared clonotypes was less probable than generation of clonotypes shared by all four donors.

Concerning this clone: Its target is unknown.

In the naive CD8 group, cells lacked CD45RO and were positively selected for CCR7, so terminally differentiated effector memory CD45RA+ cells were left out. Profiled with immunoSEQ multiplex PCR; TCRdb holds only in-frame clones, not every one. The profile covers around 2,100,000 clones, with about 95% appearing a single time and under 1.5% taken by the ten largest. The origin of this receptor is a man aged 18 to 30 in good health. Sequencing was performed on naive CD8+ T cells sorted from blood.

CDR3 sequence: CASRGELAGSYEQYF. The CDR3 bases are TGTGCCAGCAGGGGGGAACTAGCGGGATCCTACGAGCAGTACTTC. The rearrangement links TRBV2 to TRBJ2-7; the match to TRBD2 covers 10 bases. The CDR3 is 15 residues long. The germline gives CDR1 SNHLY, CDR2 FYNNEI. Unmatched junction bases numbered 6, after V lost 6 bases and J lost 1 base.